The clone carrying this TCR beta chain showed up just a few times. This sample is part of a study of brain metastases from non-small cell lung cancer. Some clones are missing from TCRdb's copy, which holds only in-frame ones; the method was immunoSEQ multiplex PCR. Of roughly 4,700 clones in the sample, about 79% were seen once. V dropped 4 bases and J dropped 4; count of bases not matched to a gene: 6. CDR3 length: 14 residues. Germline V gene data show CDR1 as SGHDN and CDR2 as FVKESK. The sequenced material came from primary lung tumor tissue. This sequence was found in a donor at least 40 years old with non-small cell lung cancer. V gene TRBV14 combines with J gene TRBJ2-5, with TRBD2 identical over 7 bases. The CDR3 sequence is CASSPLGGGETQYF. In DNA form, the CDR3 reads TGTGCCAGCAGCCCCCTTGGCGGGGGAGAGACCCAGTACTTC.